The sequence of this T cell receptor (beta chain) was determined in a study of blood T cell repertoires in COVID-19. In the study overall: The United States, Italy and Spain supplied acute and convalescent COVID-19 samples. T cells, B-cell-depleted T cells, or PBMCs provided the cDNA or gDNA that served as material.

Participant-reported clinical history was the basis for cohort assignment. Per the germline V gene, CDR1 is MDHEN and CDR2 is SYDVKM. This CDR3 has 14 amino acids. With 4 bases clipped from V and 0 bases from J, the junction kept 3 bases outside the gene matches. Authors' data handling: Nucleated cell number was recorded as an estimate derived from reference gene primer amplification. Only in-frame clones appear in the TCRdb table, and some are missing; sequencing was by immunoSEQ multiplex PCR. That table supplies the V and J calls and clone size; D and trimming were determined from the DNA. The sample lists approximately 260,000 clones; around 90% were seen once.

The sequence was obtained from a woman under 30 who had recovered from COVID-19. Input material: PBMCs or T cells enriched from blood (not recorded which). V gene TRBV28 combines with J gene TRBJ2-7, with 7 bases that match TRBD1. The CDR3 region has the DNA TGTGCCAGCAGTTCTGCAGGGGGCTCCTACGAGCAGTACTTC. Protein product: CASSSAGGSYEQYF.